This is a list of T cell receptor beta chains from one sample in a study of blood T cells in healthy people across ages. TCRdb reprocessed the 5' RACE reads via MiXCR and lists one record per CDR3 protein. This table holds about 970,000 distinct CDR3 sequences, 45% to 60% found once. Sequencing was done on a sample of blood. The receptor set was obtained from a woman aged 55-69 years in good health. Each CDR3 is given with its conserved first and last residue.

v_call,cdr3_aa
TRBV28,CASSLAGIGQYF
TRBV18,CASSPQSSSYEQYF
TRBV4-1,CASSQGGGDSGRSTDTQYF
TRBV7-2,CASATLGLAGSYEQYF
TRBV11-2,CASSPGPQYEAQYF
TRBV10-2,CASSRRQGLATYEQYF
TRBV20-1,CSARGWWTGTDTQYF
TRBV4-1,CASSPGTSGRHEQFF
TRBV7-9,CASSSSGQGTEKLFF
TRBV29-1,CSVALLGRGAGLSSYNEQFF
TRBV11-2,CASSLTGEKETQYF
TRBV28,CASSFSSGGDRYNEQFF
TRBV7-2,CASSSQAGGPYEQYF
TRBV24-1,CATSDPNSYEQYF
TRBV20-1,CSARDPRGAEQYF
TRBV28,CASSLQGAGYTF
TRBV7-2,CASSLNLRLEAFF
TRBV5-1,CASGDGNYGYTF
TRBV27,CASALLAGLTYNEQFF
TRBV4-1,CASSRGVGAGANVLTF
TRBV29-1,CTVNGRAEYNEQFF
TRBV27,CASSVTQGTLAKNIQYF
TRBV6-2/TRBV6-3,CASTGGGLNGINQPQHF
TRBV20-1,CSAPIRTVGSASAGANVLTF
TRBV12-3/TRBV12-4,CASSLEGPTVGFSPLHF
TRBV3-1,CASSQLKNEQFF
TRBV10-3,CAIGEYSNQPQHF
TRBV7-2,CASSLRTSGIAGELFF
TRBV9,CASSGRDKVYEQYF
TRBV7-2,CASSLVGHPNEKLFF
TRBV3-1,CASSLKWGLKGGSQETQYF
TRBV2,CASRQTSETQYF
TRBV10-1,CASSEIAGSYEQYF
TRBV6-2/TRBV6-3,CASRTSSGSYNEQFF
TRBV7-2,CASSFTSREQYF